A single sample gave rise to the 32 T cell receptor beta chains below, sequenced in a study of Graves' ophthalmopathy and Graves' hyperthyroidism. Amplification of TCR beta CDR3 regions used RNA transcripts. HTBI primers served in a first-round RT-PCR, which a second-round multiplex PCR followed. TCRdb redid the calling of the multiplex PCR reads with MiXCR, one entry per CDR3 protein. The table includes about 1.1 million distinct CDR3 sequences, 35% to 40% detected once. Material: peripheral blood or thyroid tissue (not recorded which). All receptors come from an adult man with Graves' hyperthyroidism.

The table lists this clonotype with many counts. This rearrangement joins TRBV19 to TRBJ1-2; weak D call: TRBD1 (5 bases). The CDR3 is made up of 12 amino acids. Germline assignment: CDR1 LNHDA and CDR2 SQIVND (reference sequence). The ends were cut back, 6 bases at V and 3 bases at J, with 8 bases in the middle. CDR3 in amino acids: CASRGVYYGYTF. The CDR3 DNA is TGTGCCAGTAGGGGGGTCTACTATGGCTACACCTTC.

This clonotype was found many times. V gene TRBV20-1 combines with J gene TRBJ2-7; weak D call: TRBD2 (6 bases). The V gene lost 3 bases and the J gene lost 0 bases, with 18 bases spanning the gap. The germline gives CDR1 DFQATT, CDR2 SNEGSKA (reference sequence). CDR3 length equals 16 residues. As DNA, the CDR3 is TGCAGTGCTAGTGGTCTTGGTTTGGGGGGCTCCTACGAGCAGTACTTC. It encodes CSASGLGLGGSYEQYF.

This clonotype was counted ten times or more. V is TRBV20-1 and J is TRBJ1-2; D gene ambiguous. The CDR3 consists of 13 residues. Germline V gives CDR1 DFQATT, CDR2 SNEGSKA (reference sequence). Trimming took 6 bases from V and 4 from J, leaving 15 bases between them. The CDR3 region is CSAPWRGGYGYTF. The DNA of the CDR3 is TGCAGTGCCCCATGGCGGGGAGGCTATGGCTACACCTTC.

The gene calls are TRBV4-1 and TRBJ2-5, with 7 nucleotides matching TRBD2. There are 15 residues in the CDR3. Germline-derived CDR1 and CDR2 are MGHRA and YSYEKL. Trimming took 3 bases from V and 4 from J; bases not matched to a gene: 8. The CDR3 region has the DNA TGCGCCAGCAGCCACGATACTAGCGAGGGAGAGACCCAGTACTTC. This sequence encodes CASSHDTSEGETQYF.

This clonotype has ten or more counts. This chain uses TRBV5-5 with TRBJ2-7; tentative D call: TRBD1 (6 bases). The CDR3 runs 15 residues. Germline V gives CDR1 SGHKS, CDR2 YYEKEE (reference sequence). Trimming shortened V by 4 bases and J by 3 bases, and 17 bases separated the two germline ends. The CDR3 DNA reads as TGTGCCAGCAGCAGAACACAGGGAACGAACTACGAGCAGTACTTC. This codes for CASSRTQGTNYEQYF.

V is TRBV11-1 and J is TRBJ2-7; 9 positions match TRBD1. The V segment lost 8 bases and the J segment 4 bases; nucleotides outside the gene matches: 15. The CDR3 totals 16 residues. From germline, CDR1 is SGHAT and CDR2 FQDESV (reference sequence). The CDR3 sequence: CASRNPVGQGIYEQYF. DNA for the CDR3: TGTGCCAGCCGTAACCCTGTGGGACAGGGCATTTACGAGCAGTACTTC.

The sample holds many counts of this clonotype. The chain has TRBV19 and TRBJ1-2, with D maybe TRBD1 (6 bases). CDR1 LNHDA and CDR2 SQIVND come from the germline V gene (reference sequence). CDR3 size: 14 residues. Trimming pared 10 bases from V and 6 bases from J, leaving 21 bases between. CDR3 in amino acids: CAISRRGLDDGYTF. CDR3 nucleotides: TGTGCCATTTCCCGCAGGGGACTTGATGATGGCTACACCTTC.

Note on this clonotype: This may stem from a read error, because a much larger clone lies one nucleotide away. The CDR3: CARSRDRISGNTIYF. The DNA for the CDR3 is TGTGCCAGATCAAGGGACAGGATCTCTGGAAACACCATATATTTT. The rearrangement links TRBV2 to TRBJ1-3; 8 bases map to TRBD1. In germline, CDR1 is SNHLY, CDR2 FYNNEI. V shed 9 bases, J shed 0 bases, and the junction held 7 bases outside the gene matches. The CDR3 sequence is 15 residues long.

This clonotype was counted many times. This chain joins TRBV5-1 and TRBJ2-7; 9 bases align to TRBD2. Trimming took 0 bases from V and 4 from J; bases not matched to a gene: 5. The CDR3 totals 15 residues. The germline gives CDR1 SGHRS, CDR2 YFSETQ. The CDR3 DNA reads as TGCGCCAGCAGCTTGGACCTAGCGGGATATTACGAGCAGTACTTC. Amino acids: CASSLDLAGYYEQYF.

This chain uses TRBV20-1 with TRBJ1-2; no firm D call. V lost 3 bases and J lost 5, with 4 bases in between. Per the germline V gene, CDR1 is DFQATT and CDR2 is SNEGSKA (reference sequence). The length of the CDR3 is 10 residues. This CDR3 reads CSARRYGYTF. The CDR3 region has the DNA TGCAGTGCTAGGCGATATGGCTACACCTTC.

This clonotype was detected ten times or more. CDR3 amino acids: CASTPGGAGKLFF. In DNA form, the CDR3 reads TGTGCCAGCACCCCCGGTGGTGCGGGAAAACTGTTTTTT. The chain is built from TRBV12-3 or TRBV12-4 and TRBJ1-4; D gene unclear. V dropped 7 bases and J dropped 10 bases, with 16 bases sitting between them. This CDR3 is built from 13 residues.

In its sample, this clonotype was seen many times. The chain carries TRBV24-1 and TRBJ1-2, with TRBD1 matching over 8 bases. The germline V gene encodes CDR1 KGHDR and CDR2 SFDVKD. The CDR3 covers 15 residues. Unmatched junction bases numbered 9, after V lost 6 bases and J lost 4 bases. The CDR3, as DNA: TGTGCCACCAGTCCAAACGGACAGGGAGGCTATGGCTACACCTTC. This encodes CATSPNGQGGYGYTF.

The chain combines TRBV10-3 with TRBJ2-7; tentatively, D is TRBD2 (7 bases). CDR1 is ENHRY, CDR2 SYGVKD, per germline. V was shortened by 6 bases and J by 2 bases, with 23 bases between the two germline ends. CDR3 size: 17 residues. CDR3 coding DNA: TGTGCCATCAGGGCGGGGGCGGGACCCGGCGGGACCTACGAGCAGTACTTC. This gives the protein CAIRAGAGPGGTYEQYF.

This clonotype was seen more than once but under ten times. The chain employs TRBV7-2 and TRBJ2-7; the D is unclear. The V and J ends lost 3 bases and 4 bases respectively, with 10 bases between them. Germline values: CDR1 SGHTA, CDR2 FQGNSA. This CDR3 comprises 13 residues. CDR3 amino acids: CASSLEIVYEQYF. The CDR3 DNA is TGTGCCAGCAGCTTGGAAATAGTATACGAGCAGTACTTC.

The chain has TRBV19 and TRBJ2-7; 8 positions match TRBD1. This CDR3 comprises 15 residues. Trimming cost V 1 base and J 4 bases; bases outside gene matches: 6. Germline values: CDR1 LNHDA, CDR2 SQIVND (reference sequence). In nucleotides, the CDR3 is TGTGCCAGTAGTATAGTTGCAGGGGGCCAGTACGAGCAGTACTTC. Translating gives CASSIVAGGQYEQYF. Full variable domain (outside the CDR3, taken from reference TRBV19 and TRBJ2-7): DGGITQSPKYLFRKEGQNVTLSCEQNLNHDAMYWYRQDPGQGLRLIYYSQIVNDFQKGDIAEGYSVSREKKESFPLTVTSAQKNPTAFYLCASSIVAGGQYEQYFGPGTRLTVT.

This clonotype was observed at least ten times. The chain joins TRBV20-1 to TRBJ1-1; perhaps TRBD1 as D (6 bases). Per the germline V gene, CDR1 is DFQATT and CDR2 is SNEGSKA (reference sequence). The CDR3 has 14 amino acids. Trimming removed 2 bases from V and 0 bases from J, with 10 bases in between. The CDR3, as DNA: TGCAGTGCTAGACCTGACAGGCTGAACACTGAAGCTTTCTTT. Protein: CSARPDRLNTEAFF.

On this clonotype itself: This sequence may be a read error, since a much larger clone differs from it by one base. The V and J genes are TRBV5-1 and TRBJ1-1; a weak D match, TRBD1 (5 bases). The length of the CDR3 is 14 residues. The V gene lost 5 bases and the J gene lost 3 bases, with 14 bases spanning the gap. The V gene's germline CDR1 is SGHRS and CDR2 YFSETQ. The CDR3 region is CASRRQTTDTEAFF. CDR3 sequence (DNA): TGCGCCAGCAGACGACAGACCACGGACACTGAAGCTTTCTTT.

This clonotype occurred a few times. Germline is not matched at one junction end, which may reflect a read error. The V call is TRBV10-3, the J call TRBJ2-7; TRBD2 matches at 12 bases. Germline V gene lookup returns CDR1 ENHRY and CDR2 SYGVKD. This CDR3 spans 20 amino acids. CDR3 amino acids: CASSEDVWGGLAGTTYEQYF. The CDR3, as DNA: TGTGCCAGCAGTGAAGATGTATGGGGAGGACTAGCGGGAACAACCTACGAGCAGTACTTC.

This sequence joins TRBV30 and TRBJ1-1; D is unresolved. Trimming took off 1 base at V and 0 bases at J, with 6 bases between the two ends. Germline V gene lookup returns CDR1 GTSNPN and CDR2 SVGIG (reference sequence). The CDR3 is made up of 13 amino acids. The CDR3 here is CAWSGDMNTEAFF. For the CDR3, the DNA is TGTGCCTGGAGTGGGGATATGAACACTGAAGCTTTCTTT.

The chain links TRBV7-8 to TRBJ2-2, with 9 bases matching TRBD1. The ends lost 5 bases at V and 7 bases at J; junction bases unmatched: 11. This CDR3 contains 16 residues. Germline V gene lookup returns CDR1 SGHVS and CDR2 FQNEAQ. CDR3 bases: TGTGCCAGCAGCGTGCAACAGGGGGCTTCCGACGGGGAGCTGTTTTTT. It yields the protein CASSVQQGASDGELFF.

This sequence joins TRBV9 and TRBJ1-2; D call uncertain. The CDR3 loop spans 13 amino acids. CDR1 is SGDLS and CDR2 is YYNGEE in the germline V gene. The V gene lost 1 base and the J gene lost 7 bases, with 11 bases spanning the gap. CDR3: CASSVQASGGYTF. For the CDR3, the DNA is TGTGCCAGCAGCGTACAGGCGTCGGGTGGCTACACCTTC.

This clonotype was recorded a few times. Written as DNA, the CDR3 is TGTGCTAGTGGTTTGGTTCTAGCGGGAGGTATCACCGGGGAGCTGTTTTTT. Translation: CASGLVLAGGITGELFF. V is TRBV12-5 and J is TRBJ2-2, with TRBD2 identical over 11 bases. V lost 0 bases, J lost 4 bases, and 4 bases stayed unmatched. The CDR3 spans 17 residues. In germline, CDR1 is LGHNT, CDR2 FRNRAP.

In regard to this clonotype: A read error may explain this, as a much larger clone is one base away. The rearrangement joins TRBV20-1 to TRBJ1-2; no definite D call. Per the germline V gene, CDR1 is DFQATT and CDR2 is SNEGSKA (reference sequence). The ends were cut back, 5 bases at V and 5 bases at J, with 12 bases in the middle. The CDR3 totals 12 residues. CDR3 in DNA: TGCAGTGCTCAGGTGGGCGGTTATGGCTACACCTTC. Protein sequence: CSAQVGGYGYTF.

This clonotype has a count of ten or more. J is TRBJ1-6 and V is TRBV12-5; no clear D. V shed 7 bases and J shed 7 bases, with 8 bases lying between them. The germline gives CDR1 LGHNT, CDR2 FRNRAP. The CDR3 spans 12 residues. CDR3 bases: TGTGCTAGTGCCTTGGGGAATTCACCCCTCCACTTT. Translated, it gives CASALGNSPLHF.

This clonotype was detected a few times. A much larger clone is a single base away; this may be a read error. Given the absence of the conserved phenylalanine or tryptophan at the CDR3 end, a read error is likely. This chain's CDR3 is CSARRELNTEAFL. The CDR3 region has the DNA TGCAGCGCGCGCAGGGAGTTGAACACTGAAGCTTTCCTT. The chain employs TRBV29-1 and TRBJ1-1; tentatively, D is TRBD1 (5 bases). The CDR3 runs to 13 residues. Looked up from germline, CDR1 is SQVTM and CDR2 is ANQGSEA. The V gene lost 7 bases and the J gene lost 0 bases, with 12 bases spanning the gap.

The V gene is TRBV11-2, the J gene TRBJ1-4, with TRBD1 as a possible D gene (5 bases). Germline loops: CDR1 SGHAT, CDR2 FQNNGV. V was shortened by 1 base and J by 7 bases, with 10 bases between the two germline ends. The CDR3 covers 14 residues. The CDR3 protein is CASSLGWGGEKLFF. For the CDR3, the DNA is TGTGCCAGCAGCTTAGGTTGGGGGGGTGAAAAACTGTTTTTT.

This clonotype was seen ten or more times. The chain has TRBV11-3 and TRBJ2-7, with D possibly called TRBD1 or TRBD2 (5 bases each). Between the trimmed V and J ends, which lost 5 bases and 6 bases, there was a span of 14 bases. CDR3 length: 13 amino acids. From germline, CDR1 is SGHNT and CDR2 YENEEA. The CDR3 region has the DNA TGTGCCAGCAGCAGCGACGGGACGGGCGAGCAGTACTTC. This sequence encodes CASSSDGTGEQYF.

This clonotype was seen many times. The chain links TRBV9 to TRBJ1-1; D is perhaps TRBD1 (5 bases). The CDR3 runs 15 residues. The germline CDR1 and CDR2 sequences are SGDLS and YYNGEE. The V gene lost 0 bases and the J gene lost 8 bases, with 17 bases spanning the gap. CDR3 amino acids: CASSVEAQGGGEAFF. The CDR3 DNA reads TGTGCCAGCAGCGTAGAGGCCCAGGGAGGTGGGGAAGCTTTCTTT. Based on the CDR3 plus reference TRBV9 and TRBJ1-1, the full variable domain is DSGVTQTPKHLITATGQRVTLRCSPRSGDLSVYWYQQSLDQGLQFLIQYYNGEERAKGNILERFSAQQFPDLHSELNLSSLELGDSALYFCASSVEAQGGGEAFFGQGTRLTVV.

This clonotype was recorded many times. The chain recombines TRBV25-1 with TRBJ2-5, with D possibly being TRBD2 (5 bases). Germline lookup yields CDR1 MGHDK and CDR2 SYGVNS. The CDR3 is 15 amino acids. V was trimmed by 1 base and J by 5 bases, leaving 14 bases between them. The CDR3 reads CASSEFEGPGETQYF. CDR3 nucleotides: TGTGCCAGCAGTGAATTTGAGGGCCCTGGGGAGACCCAGTACTTC.

The rearrangement links TRBV29-1 to TRBJ1-1, with TRBD1 matching 7 bases. The CDR3 spans 13 residues. The junction had 8 bases not matched to a gene; V was cut back by 6 bases and J by 4 bases. Germline loops: CDR1 SQVTM, CDR2 ANQGSEA. CDR3 nucleotides: TGCAGCGTCTTGGACCAGGGGGGCACTGAAGCTTTCTTT. Its translation: CSVLDQGGTEAFF. The full variable domain, completed using reference TRBV29-1 and TRBJ1-1, is SAVISQKPSRDICQRGTSLTIQCQVDSQVTMMFWYRQQPGQSLTLIATANQGSEATYESGFVIDKFPISRPNLTFSTLTVSNMSPEDSSIYLCSVLDQGGTEAFFGQGTRLTVV.

This clonotype was recorded many times. This chain uses TRBV7-6 with TRBJ1-2, with D possibly matching TRBD1 (5 bases). The CDR3 totals 13 residues. Germline CDR1 SGHVS, CDR2 FNYEAQ. V was shortened by 5 bases and J by 8 bases, with 15 bases between the two germline ends. The CDR3 DNA follows: TGTGCCAGCAGCCCAGGGCTTTCAGGCGGCTACACCTTC. Translation: CASSPGLSGGYTF.

This clonotype came up many times. The V and J genes are TRBV9 and TRBJ2-5; D may be TRBD2 (5 bases). The V end was cut by 1 base, the J end by 9 bases, with 16 bases between. The CDR3 totals 14 residues. From germline, CDR1 is SGDLS and CDR2 YYNGEE. The CDR3 loop is CASSVRAAQEAQYF. The DNA of the CDR3 is TGTGCCAGCAGCGTAAGGGCGGCCCAGGAGGCCCAGTACTTC.